Below are 17 T cell receptor beta chains sequenced from a single sample in a study of beta chain features in type 1 diabetes. TCRB transcripts that were expressed got sequenced, as all of the isolated RNA had been reverse transcribed. Some clones are missing from TCRdb's copy, which holds only in-frame ones; the method was immunoSEQ multiplex PCR. The sample has 300,000 to 350,000 clones, 12% to 15% seen once. The source material was central memory CD4+ T cells from blood. These receptors originate from a man aged 25-45 years in good health.

A few counts support this clone. This sequence joins TRBV2 and TRBJ2-7, with 7 bases identical to TRBD2. Per germline, CDR1 SNHLY and CDR2 FYNNEI. CDR3 length: 15 amino acids. V trimming: 4 bases; J trimming: 2 bases; junction bases outside the gene matches: 8. The CDR3 protein is CASSGVGGTTYEQYF. CDR3 bases: TGTGCCAGCAGTGGGGTGGGAGGGACTACCTACGAGCAGTACTTC.

This chain connects TRBV7-2 to TRBJ1-5; D remains ambiguous. The V end lost 5 bases, the J end lost 4 bases, and 12 bases lay between the germline ends. This CDR3 comprises 14 residues. Germline V CDR1 and CDR2: SGHTA, FQGNSA. CDR3: CASSANLGNQPQHF. In nucleotides, the CDR3 is TGTGCCAGCAGCGCCAATTTGGGGAATCAGCCCCAGCATTTT.

This sequence joins TRBV5-4 and TRBJ2-3; unclear D gene. In germline, CDR1 is SGHNT, CDR2 YYREEE (reference sequence). The CDR3 consists of 17 residues. Trimming took 2 bases from V and 3 from J, leaving 19 bases between them. This CDR3 is CASSLPWGTEETDTQYF. In DNA form, the CDR3 reads TGTGCCAGCAGCTTACCTTGGGGTACCGAAGAAACAGATACGCAGTATTTT.

The rearrangement joins TRBV9 to TRBJ2-7; 7 nucleotides align to TRBD1. The germline V gene has CDR1 SGDLS and CDR2 YYNGEE. This CDR3 has 14 residues. The junction had 6 bases not matched to a gene; V was cut back by 4 bases and J by 2 bases. CDR3 nucleotide sequence: TGTGCCAGCAGCCCCGGGACAGCCACCTACGAGCAGTACTTC. This encodes CASSPGTATYEQYF.

Notes on this clone: Just one base apart from a much larger clone, this may be a read error. Other DNA sequences within the sample encode an identical CDR3. This chain connects TRBV7-2 to TRBJ1-1; 9 nucleotides line up with TRBD1. Germline V gene sequence: CDR1 SGHTA, CDR2 FQGNSA. Germline trimming cut 5 bases from V and 1 base from J; bases unmatched to any gene: 2. This CDR3 is 14 amino acids long. The CDR3 loop reads CASSLGQGNTEAFF. The CDR3 nucleotides read TGTGCCAGCAGCCTGGGACAGGGGAACACTGAAGCTTTCTTT.

This clone has only a few counts. The CDR3 here is CASSSPPGEPQHF. CDR3 DNA: TGTGCCAGCAGTTCCCCCCCCGGGGAGCCCCAGCATTTT. The chain couples TRBV6-6 to TRBJ1-5; D is uncertain. This CDR3 region has 13 residues. Per the germline V gene, CDR1 is MNHNY and CDR2 is SVGAGI (reference sequence). V was pared by 4 bases and J by 8 bases, with 12 bases between.

The chain combines TRBV6-6 with TRBJ1-2; D is unresolved. CDR1 MNHNY and CDR2 SVGAGI come from the germline V gene (reference sequence). The V and J ends lost 0 bases and 0 bases respectively, with 8 bases between them. The CDR3 spans 15 residues. The chain's CDR3 is CASSYSNTANYGYTF. CDR3 DNA: TGTGCCAGCAGTTACTCGAACACAGCTAACTATGGCTACACCTTC.

This clone was seen a few times. The rearrangement uses TRBV4-1 and TRBJ2-3; the match to TRBD2 covers 12 bases. Per the germline V gene, CDR1 is MGHRA and CDR2 is YSYEKL. The CDR3 covers 19 residues. The junction had 9 bases not matched to a gene; V was cut back by 1 base and J by 1 base. CDR3 nucleotide sequence: TGCGCCAGCAGCCAAGCTCCGACTAGCGGGGGCCTACGCACAGATACGCAGTATTTT. Its protein product is CASSQAPTSGGLRTDTQYF.

The V and J genes are TRBV6-6 and TRBJ1-1, with a tentative D call TRBD1 (6 bases). The CDR3 is 15 amino acids. Germline loops: CDR1 MNHNY, CDR2 SVGAGI (reference sequence). The V and J ends lost 6 bases and 9 bases respectively, with 23 bases between them. CDR3 DNA: TGTGCCAGCAGCCGAGGAGTCTCAGGGGCGACTCAAGCTTTCTTT. Its translation is CASSRGVSGATQAFF.

This clone was found a few times. V usage is TRBV7-2 and J usage is TRBJ2-3; D may correspond to TRBD1 or TRBD2 (6 bases each). Per germline, CDR1 SGHTA and CDR2 FQGNSA. The CDR3 sequence is 16 residues long. Trimming cost V 1 base and J 1 base, with 12 bases left between them. CDR3 region: CASSLERGLGTDTQYF. The CDR3 nucleotides are TGTGCCAGCAGCTTAGAACGGGGGCTGGGCACAGATACGCAGTATTTT.

This chain links TRBV6-5 with TRBJ1-6; D not resolved. The CDR3 is made up of 15 amino acids. The germline V gene has CDR1 MNHEY and CDR2 SVGAGI. Deletions cut 6 bases from V and 4 bases from J, with 13 bases between. The CDR3 loop is CASRVKWGYNSPLHF. The CDR3 nucleotides are TGTGCCAGCAGAGTGAAGTGGGGTTATAATTCACCCCTCCACTTT.

DNA for the CDR3: TGTGCCAGCAGCTTAGGGCGACCAGATGGGAGAGAGCAGTTCTTC. Translated: CASSLGRPDGREQFF. V usage is TRBV13 and J usage is TRBJ2-1; possibly TRBD2 for D (5 bases). Looked up from germline, CDR1 is PRHDT and CDR2 is FYEKMQ (reference sequence). Trimming took off 0 bases at V and 10 bases at J, with 16 bases between the two ends. The CDR3 sequence is 15 residues long.

This clone was counted only a few times. CDR3 in DNA: TGTGCCAGCAGCTTAGCGCTGACCACAGATACGCAGTATTTT. It translates to CASSLALTTDTQYF. The chain has TRBV7-9 and TRBJ2-3; D is uncertain. The CDR3 sequence is 14 residues long. V lost 0 bases and J lost 2, with 6 bases in between. Germline V gene lookup returns CDR1 SEHNR and CDR2 FQNEAQ (reference sequence).

This clone was seen a handful of times. This rearrangement joins TRBV5-6 to TRBJ2-7; perhaps TRBD1 as D (6 bases). The ends were cut back, 0 bases at V and 6 bases at J, with 10 bases in the middle. This CDR3 has 13 amino acids. Germline CDR1 SGHDT, CDR2 YYEEEE. Written as DNA, the CDR3 is TGTGCCAGCAGCTTGGTACGAGGGGGCGAGCAGTACGTC. Translation gives CASSLVRGGEQYV.

The chain employs TRBV21-1 and TRBJ2-7; the table's D call, TRBD2, was not checked against the DNA. TRBV21-1 is classified as a pseudogene. The CDR3 extends over 13 amino acids. The CDR3 region has the DNA TGTGCCAGCAGCAAAGTCTGTTCTTGGGAGCAGTACGTC. Protein product: CASSKVCSWEQYV.

This clone has only a few counts. The chain couples TRBV27 to TRBJ2-3; D ambiguous. Germline V lookup: CDR1 MNHEY, CDR2 SMNVEV (reference sequence). The CDR3 consists of 15 residues. Trimming took 0 bases from V and 4 from J, leaving 11 bases between them. The CDR3 nucleotides read TGTGCCAGCAGTTTATCTCTCGGATCAGCAGATACGCAGTATTTT. It is translated as CASSLSLGSADTQYF.

The V and J genes are TRBV19 and TRBJ2-1, with 9 bases lining up with TRBD2. The trim removed 8 bases at V and 10 bases at J, leaving 6 bases unmatched. Germline CDR1 LNHDA, CDR2 SQIVND (reference sequence). The CDR3 consists of 12 residues. This chain's CDR3 is CASAGGPREQFF. DNA for the CDR3: TGTGCCAGTGCGGGGGGGCCTCGCGAGCAGTTCTTC.